This T cell receptor (beta chain) is drawn from a study of blood T cell repertoires in COVID-19. Study-level information: Samples of COVID-19 (acute and convalescent) were obtained from the United States, Italy and Spain.

The age range of participants was about 18 to 100 years, with residence in about two dozen US areas. The sample holds a few counts of this clone. V lost 5 bases, J lost 6 bases, and 13 bases lay in between. Germline CDR1 reads GTSNPN; CDR2 reads SVGIG (reference sequence). The CDR3 sequence is 12 residues long. Per the original data handling: Estimated nucleated cell counts came from reference gene primer amplification. The repertoire was sequenced with immunoSEQ multiplex PCR; TCRdb's copy has only in-frame clones and lacks some. D and trimming were read from the DNA, whereas the V and J calls and clone size are those reported in that table. The profile shows fewer than 350,000 clones, roughly 85% of them singletons.

The V call is TRBV30, the J call TRBJ1-2; D possibly corresponds to TRBD1 (6 bases). Input material: PBMCs or T cells enriched from blood (not recorded which). This clonotype originated in a woman aged 25-40 years who had been exposed to COVID-19. The DNA for the CDR3 is TGTGCCTGGTCTGAGGGGGTCCATGGCTACACCTTC. Amino acid sequence: CAWSEGVHGYTF.